The clone carrying this T cell receptor beta chain showed up many times. Per the germline V gene, CDR1 is MNHNY and CDR2 is SVGAGI (reference sequence). The length of the CDR3 is 16 residues. V lost 7 bases to trimming and J lost 6 bases, with 21 bases between them. TCRdb re-called the RT-PCR reads with MiXCR, one entry per CDR3 protein. The repertoire has hundreds of thousands of distinct CDR3 sequences, 14% of them found once; the top ten carry 3.6%. Sequenced material: memory CD4+ T cells from blood. The V gene is TRBV6-6, the J gene TRBJ2-2; D may correspond to TRBD1 or TRBD2 (6 bases each). This TCR derives from a female donor in good health, serving as a healthy control. The CDR3 region has the DNA TGTGCCAGCACTAAGGGGGGCAGGGGTACGTCCGGGGAGCTGTTTTTT. This gives the protein CASTKGGRGTSGELFF.